This T cell receptor beta chain was sequenced for a study of shared clonotypes between healthy human individuals. Study as a whole: Each donor contributed plates that comprised three CD4 naive, three CD4 memory, two CD8 naive and one CD8 memory. Study-wide findings and caveats: Tissues were not sampled, only blood, and their repertoires likely differ.

J gave up 2 bases and V 1 base, and 4 bases lay outside the gene matches. The germline V gene encodes CDR1 SGHTA and CDR2 FQGNSA. This CDR3 contains 16 residues. Measured with immunoSEQ multiplex PCR; TCRdb has only the in-frame clones, and not every one. The sample has roughly 2.4 million clones, almost 96% seen once. To note about this clone: Its target is unknown. Other DNA sequences of this sample code for an identical CDR3.

The receptor comes from a man between 18 and 29 years old in good health. The chain uses TRBV7-2 and TRBJ2-3, with TRBD2 matching 9 bases. Sequencing used naive CD4+ T cells sorted from blood. Specified subset: CD45RA+ positively selected. CDR3 bases: TGTGCCAGCAGCTTAGGGTTAGCGGGGGCCACAGATACGCAGTATTTT. Its translation: CASSLGLAGATDTQYF.